This entry lists 11 T cell receptor beta chains sequenced from one sample in a study of regulatory T cells in long-lasting Graves disease. According to the study, TCR beta libraries were built with iRepertoire HTBI primers and CDR3-region Arm-PCR. In TCRdb, the multiplex PCR reads were re-called with MiXCR into one record per CDR3 protein. The sample holds about 420,000 distinct CDR3 sequences, about 16% seen once. This sample's time point: newly diagnosed GD, antithyroid drugs for less than 3 months. Making the TCR library involved RNA that had been extracted from PBMCs. This same sample was also part of a study on T cells in Graves' hyperthyroidism and ophthalmopathy.

This material consisted of peripheral blood mononuclear cells (PBMCs), taken at new diagnosis, from a patient treated with antithyroid drugs. These receptors all stem from a woman between 18 and 30 years old with Graves disease.

This chain links TRBV20-1 with TRBJ1-2; 9 nucleotides line up with TRBD1. The length of the CDR3 is 14 residues. V trimming: 5 bases; J trimming: 4 bases; junction bases outside the gene matches: 8. The germline V gene has CDR1 DFQATT and CDR2 SNEGSKA (reference sequence). CDR3 amino acids: CSAPRTGVTYGYTF. DNA for the CDR3: TGCAGTGCTCCCCGGACAGGGGTAACCTATGGCTACACCTTC.

This clonotype was found a few times. The J gene is TRBJ1-4, the V gene TRBV12-3 or TRBV12-4, with D unresolved. This CDR3 region has 12 residues. V lost 9 bases, J lost 8 bases, and 13 bases lay in between. This chain's CDR3 is CARAGVGEKLFF. The CDR3 region has the DNA TGTGCCAGGGCGGGCGTGGGGGAAAAACTGTTTTTT.

This clonotype showed up many times. The rearrangement uses TRBV11-2 and TRBJ1-2; D is perhaps TRBD1 (5 bases). The germline V gene has CDR1 SGHAT and CDR2 FQNNGV. This CDR3 spans 14 amino acids. Trimming removed 5 bases at V and 8 bases at J, with 18 bases between. DNA of the CDR3: TGTGCCAGCAGCCTCCCCGGGGCGGCCCAGGGCTACACCTTC. Translating it yields CASSLPGAAQGYTF.

This clonotype was seen a handful of times. The chain carries TRBV7-9 and TRBJ2-2; D is undetermined. The germline V gene has CDR1 SEHNR and CDR2 FQNEAQ (reference sequence). Between the trimmed V and J ends, which lost 1 base and 3 bases, there was a span of 6 bases. The CDR3 consists of 14 residues. CDR3 DNA sequence: TGTGCCAGCAGCTTAGAAGGGTACACCGGGGAGCTGTTTTTT. This codes for CASSLEGYTGELFF.

The rearrangement uses TRBV12-3 or TRBV12-4 and TRBJ1-1, with D maybe TRBD1 (6 bases). V lost 7 bases and J lost 0, with 15 bases in between. The CDR3 totals 15 residues. The CDR3 here is CASNIQGLMNTEAFF. CDR3 sequence (DNA): TGTGCCAGCAACATCCAGGGGCTCATGAACACTGAAGCTTTCTTT.

This clonotype has ten or more counts. The genes are TRBV10-2 and TRBJ2-3; 7 bases fit TRBD1. The germline gives CDR1 WSHSY, CDR2 SAAADI. This CDR3 contains 13 residues. J lost 3 bases, V lost 7 bases, and 4 bases had no gene match. The CDR3 here is CASNKQGTDTQYF. CDR3 nucleotides: TGCGCCAGCAATAAACAGGGGACAGATACGCAGTATTTT.

This clonotype was seen many times. The V and J genes are TRBV5-6 and TRBJ2-6; a weak D match, TRBD2 (6 bases). This CDR3 comprises 17 residues. Trimming stripped 0 bases from V and 0 bases from J, with 10 bases between. Germline CDR1 SGHDT, CDR2 YYEEEE. CDR3 residues: CASSLASGLSGANVLTF. The CDR3 nucleotides are TGTGCCAGCAGCTTGGCGAGCGGGCTCTCTGGGGCCAACGTCCTGACTTTC.

The table lists this clonotype with many counts. The chain couples TRBV28 to TRBJ2-5; 8 nucleotides align to TRBD2. This CDR3 has 13 residues. Germline V gives CDR1 MDHEN, CDR2 SYDVKM. With 8 bases clipped from V and 5 bases from J, the junction kept 7 bases outside the gene matches. CDR3 nucleotides: TGTGCCAGCCGTAGCGGGGAAGGGGAGACCCAGTACTTC. As protein: CASRSGEGETQYF.

The chain recombines TRBV7-9 with TRBJ1-1; 9 positions match TRBD1. This CDR3 region has 14 residues. V gave up 6 bases and J gave up 6 bases; unmatched junction bases: 8. Looked up from germline, CDR1 is SEHNR and CDR2 is FQNEAQ (reference sequence). CDR3 sequence reads: CASRLTGGSSEAFF. The CDR3 DNA is TGTGCCAGCAGACTAACAGGGGGCTCTTCTGAAGCTTTCTTT.

For this clonotype: One base away lies a much larger clone, so this may be a sequencing read error. The chain combines TRBV3-1 with TRBJ2-7; D unclear. Germline V gives CDR1 LGHDT, CDR2 YNNKEL (reference sequence). V was trimmed by 2 bases and J by 3 bases, leaving 14 bases between them. The CDR3 spans 15 residues. CDR3 region: CASSQSPTPVYEQYF. CDR3 bases: TGTGCCAGCAGCCAAAGTCCGACCCCAGTCTACGAGCAGTACTTC.

This clonotype was counted a few times. The chain couples TRBV10-3 to TRBJ1-5; D is perhaps TRBD1 (5 bases). The CDR3 covers 14 residues. Trimming removed 4 bases at V and 10 bases at J, with 17 bases between. Germline V gene lookup returns CDR1 ENHRY and CDR2 SYGVKD. Here the CDR3 reads CAISGIPQGGPQHF. CDR3 DNA sequence: TGTGCCATCAGTGGGATCCCGCAGGGAGGCCCCCAGCATTTT.